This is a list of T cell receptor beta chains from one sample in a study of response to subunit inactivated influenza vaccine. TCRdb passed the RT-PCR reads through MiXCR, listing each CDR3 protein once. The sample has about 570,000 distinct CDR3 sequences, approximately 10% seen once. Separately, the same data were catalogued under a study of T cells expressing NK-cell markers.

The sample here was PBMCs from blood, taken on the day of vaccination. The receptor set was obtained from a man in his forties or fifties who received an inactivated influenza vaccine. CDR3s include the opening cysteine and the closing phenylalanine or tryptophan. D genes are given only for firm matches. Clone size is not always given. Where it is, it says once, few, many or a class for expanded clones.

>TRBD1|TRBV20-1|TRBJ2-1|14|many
CSAIRTGQGNEQFF
TGCAGTGCTATCCGTACGGGACAGGGCAATGAGCAGTTCTTC
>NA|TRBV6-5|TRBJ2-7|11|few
CASSSSGIQYF
TGTGCCAGCAGTTCATCCGGGATCCAGTACTTC
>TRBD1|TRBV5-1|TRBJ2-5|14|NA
CASSTGTAEETQYF
TGCGCCAGCAGCACCGGGACAGCAGAAGAGACCCAGTACTTC
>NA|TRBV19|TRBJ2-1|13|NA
CASSIWRRNEQFF
TGTGCCAGTAGTATCTGGAGACGGAATGAGCAGTTCTTC
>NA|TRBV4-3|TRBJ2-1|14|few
CASSQVGTDNEQFF
TGCGCCAGCAGCCAAGTAGGGACTGACAATGAGCAGTTCTTC
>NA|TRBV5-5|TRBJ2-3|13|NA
CASSPFWTDTQYF
TGTGCCAGCAGCCCCTTCTGGACAGATACGCAGTATTTT
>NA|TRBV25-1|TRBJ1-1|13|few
CASNQGGFTEAFF
TGTGCCAGCAACCAGGGAGGGTTCACTGAAGCTTTCTTT
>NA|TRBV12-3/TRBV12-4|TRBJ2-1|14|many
CASSFKFLMDEQLF
TGTGCCAGCAGTTTCAAGTTTCTGATGGATGAGCAGCTCTTC
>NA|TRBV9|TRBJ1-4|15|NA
CASSGGVALGEKLFF
TGTGCCAGCAGCGGGGGCGTCGCCCTAGGGGAAAAACTGTTTTTT
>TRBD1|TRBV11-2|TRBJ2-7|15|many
CASSILGDRAYEQYF
TGTGCCAGCAGCATTTTAGGGGACAGGGCCTACGAGCAGTACTTC
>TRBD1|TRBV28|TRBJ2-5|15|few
CASSLPTGGGETQYF
TGTGCCAGCAGTTTACCGACAGGGGGGGGAGAGACCCAGTACTTC
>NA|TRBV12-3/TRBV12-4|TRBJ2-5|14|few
CASSFLGTQETQYF
TGTGCCAGCAGTTTTTTAGGCACGCAGGAGACCCAGTACTTC
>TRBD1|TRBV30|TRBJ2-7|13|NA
CACTRDSLYEQYF
TGTGCCTGTACTAGGGACAGCCTCTACGAGCAGTACTTC
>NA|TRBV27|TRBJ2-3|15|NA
CASSLFGGNTDTQYF
TGTGCCAGCAGTTTATTCGGCGGAAACACAGATACGCAGTATTTT
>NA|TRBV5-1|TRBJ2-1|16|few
CASSLEGGNTYNEQFF
TGCGCCAGCAGCTTAGAGGGAGGTAACACCTACAATGAGCAGTTCTTC
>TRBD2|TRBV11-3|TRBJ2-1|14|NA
CASSFSGGAHEQFF
TGTGCCAGCAGCTTTAGCGGGGGGGCCCATGAGCAGTTCTTC
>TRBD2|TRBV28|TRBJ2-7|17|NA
CASSFGSTSGSGYEQYF
TGTGCCAGCAGTTTTGGATCGACTAGCGGGAGCGGCTACGAGCAGTACTTC